This TCR beta chain was recorded in a study of blood T cell repertoires in COVID-19. Study in general: Both acute and convalescent COVID-19 samples were obtained from the United States, Italy and Spain. T cells, B-cell-depleted T cells, or PBMCs supplied cDNA or gDNA.

The ends lost 3 bases at V and 2 bases at J; junction bases unmatched: 9. CDR3 length: 17 amino acids. The germline CDR1 and CDR2 sequences are LNHDA and SQIVND (reference sequence). The authors' processing: From reference gene primer amplification, estimates of nucleated cell counts were derived. TCRdb's copy holds only in-frame clones and misses some; the assay was immunoSEQ multiplex PCR. From that table come the V and J calls and clone size; the DNA was used to work out D and trimming. The sample includes approximately 100,000 clones, about nine tenths of them seen just once. This clonotype was obtained from a man aged 50-59 years with acute or convalescent COVID-19. V usage is TRBV19 and J usage is TRBJ1-3, with 8 bases identical to TRBD1. Sequenced material: peripheral blood. CDR3 coding DNA: TGTGCCAGTAGTATGCGCAGGGACAGGAACACTGGAAACACCATATATTTT. This codes for CASSMRRDRNTGNTIYF.